There are many counts of the clone carrying this TCR beta chain. TCRdb re-called the 5' RACE reads through MiXCR, storing one row per CDR3 protein. This sample carries some 22,000 distinct CDR3 sequences, roughly a sixth of them seen once, and the ten largest clones take 6.5% to 9.5%. Sorted libraries drew on approximately 980,000 CD4+ or CD8+ T cells. The data belong to a study of neurological immune-mediated disorders. The clonotype originates from a woman in her late teens or twenties with multiple sclerosis. The sequenced sample consisted of CD8+ T cells from blood.

CDR3 region: CASSYYRDLQRETQYF. The CDR3, as DNA: TGTGCCAGCAGTTATTACCGGGACCTACAAAGAGAGACCCAGTACTTC. The V gene is TRBV6-5, the J gene TRBJ2-5; D tentatively fits TRBD1 or TRBD2 (5 bases each). Trimming removed 3 bases at V and 4 bases at J, with 18 bases between. The germline gives CDR1 MNHEY, CDR2 SVGAGI. This CDR3 is built from 16 residues.